This TCR beta chain originates from a study of CD8 T cell repertoires and HIV-1 epitope variants. This clone ranks as medium-sized. The antigen is not known. The CDR3 contains 14 residues. CDR1 is LGHNA, CDR2 YNFKEQ, per germline. Trimming pared 4 bases from V and 5 bases from J, leaving 15 bases between. Using immunoSEQ multiplex PCR, the repertoire was profiled, and TCRdb retains in-frame clones only, with some absent. The sample holds a few thousand clones, 64% seen once. The sample was cultured CD8+ T cells derived from PBMCs. The receptor was isolated from a male donor with HIV. The gene calls are TRBV4-2 and TRBJ2-7, with D perhaps given as TRBD1 or TRBD2 (5 bases each). The CDR3 DNA sequence: TGTGCCAGCAGCCCTACAGGCGGGCGGGACGAGCAGTACTTC. This gives the protein CASSPTGGRDEQYF.